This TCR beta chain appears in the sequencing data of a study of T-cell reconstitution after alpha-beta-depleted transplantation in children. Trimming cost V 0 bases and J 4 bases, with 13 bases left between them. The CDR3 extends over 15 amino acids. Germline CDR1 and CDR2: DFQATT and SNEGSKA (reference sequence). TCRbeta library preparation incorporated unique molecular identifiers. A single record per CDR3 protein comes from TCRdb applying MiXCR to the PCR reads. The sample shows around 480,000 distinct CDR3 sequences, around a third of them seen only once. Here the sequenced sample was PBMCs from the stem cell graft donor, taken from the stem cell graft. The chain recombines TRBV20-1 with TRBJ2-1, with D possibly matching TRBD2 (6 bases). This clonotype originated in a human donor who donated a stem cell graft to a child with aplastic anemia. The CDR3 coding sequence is TGCAGTGCTAGAGATTTCGGGAGAAAGTACAATGAGCAGTTCTTC. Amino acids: CSARDFGRKYNEQFF.